This T cell receptor (beta chain) was documented in a study of blood T cells in healthy people across ages. Germline CDR1 SGHKS, CDR2 YYEKEE (reference sequence). V was shortened by 0 bases and J by 0 bases, with 10 bases between the two germline ends. CDR3 length equals 16 residues. A sample-barcoded 5' primer and a J-beta primer mix were used in a second PCR of about 7 to 12 cycles. Samples each returned at least 2.5 million CDR3-containing paired-end reads. Via MiXCR, TCRdb re-called the 5' RACE reads, giving one row per CDR3 protein. The table shows roughly 1.6 million distinct CDR3 sequences, with around 36% occurring only once. Study outcomes and limitations: Researchers said unsorted PBMCs prevented a conclusive naive versus antigen-experienced comparison.

This clonotype has at least ten counts. The antigen remains undetermined. Every sample had a minimum of 6 million PBMCs isolated. V is TRBV5-5 and J is TRBJ2-1, with a weak D call TRBD1 (6 bases). The clonotype comes from a woman aged 30 to 39 in good health. Sequenced input: blood. The CDR3 coding sequence is TGTGCCAGCAGCTTGGACAGGGCGAGCTCCTACAATGAGCAGTTCTTC. Amino acid sequence: CASSLDRASSYNEQFF.